What follows are 32 T cell receptor beta chains derived from one specimen sequenced in a study of identical twins. MiXCR, run by TCRdb on the 5' RACE reads, gives a single entry per CDR3 protein. The sample contains over 500,000 distinct CDR3 sequences, less than 25% of which appear only once. The same data also went into a second study, on T cells expressing NK-cell markers.

Sequenced input: CD4+ T cells sorted from blood. All receptors derive from a woman aged 18-35 years in good health.

This clonotype showed up just a few times. The chain is built from TRBV24-1 and TRBJ2-2; TRBD2 matches 8 bases. The germline gives CDR1 KGHDR, CDR2 SFDVKD. V lost 12 bases and J lost 0; bases outside the gene matches: 8. CDR3 length: 15 amino acids. Here the CDR3 reads CASRRGVANTGELFF. CDR3 DNA: TGTGCCTCTCGGCGGGGGGTCGCGAACACCGGGGAGCTGTTTTTT.

This clonotype was seen a handful of times. CDR3 protein: CASSFLTYEQYF. CDR3 sequence (DNA): TGTGCCAGCAGTTTCCTCACCTACGAGCAGTACTTC. The chain carries TRBV12-3 or TRBV12-4 and TRBJ2-7; D not resolved. V was trimmed by 3 bases and J by 2 bases, leaving 5 bases between them. The CDR3 loop spans 12 amino acids.

The J gene is TRBJ2-1, the V gene TRBV5-1; 7 bases align to TRBD2. After removal of 0 bases from V and 4 bases from J, the junction contained 7 bases not matched to a gene. There are 16 residues in the CDR3. The germline V gene encodes CDR1 SGHRS and CDR2 YFSETQ. This CDR3 reads CASSLVSWEGYNEQFF. For the CDR3, the DNA is TGCGCCAGCAGCTTGGTGTCGTGGGAGGGGTACAATGAGCAGTTCTTC.

The chain has TRBV10-3 and TRBJ2-7; 7 nucleotides match TRBD2. The V gene end was trimmed by 6 bases and the J gene end by 7 bases; junction bases not matched to a gene: 15. Germline V gene data show CDR1 as ENHRY and CDR2 as SYGVKD. The CDR3 loop spans 15 amino acids. The CDR3 loop reads CAISSWEGRSREQYF. Here the CDR3 DNA reads TGTGCCATCAGCAGCTGGGAGGGAAGGTCTAGGGAGCAGTACTTC.

This clonotype was counted only a few times. The gene calls are TRBV3-1 and TRBJ2-1; TRBD2 matches 14 bases. Germline loops: CDR1 LGHDT, CDR2 YNNKEL (reference sequence). CDR3 length equals 13 residues. After removal of 10 bases from V and 12 bases from J, the junction contained 8 bases not matched to a gene. The CDR3 DNA reads as TGTGCCATCGGACTAGCGGGAGGAACCGGGCAGTTCTTC. Protein product: CAIGLAGGTGQFF.

This clonotype occurred a few times. The V call is TRBV6-1, the J call TRBJ2-2; TRBD2 aligns across 10 bases. Germline-derived CDR1 and CDR2 are MNHNS and SASEGT. The trim removed 5 bases at V and 7 bases at J, leaving 7 bases unmatched. The CDR3 loop spans 15 amino acids. The CDR3 reads CASSPRGTSVGELFF. Written as DNA, the CDR3 is TGTGCCAGCAGTCCTCGCGGGACTAGCGTCGGGGAGCTGTTTTTT.

The gene calls are TRBV6-2 or TRBV6-3 and TRBJ2-1; the match to TRBD2 covers 10 bases. Germline values: CDR1 MNHEY, CDR2 SVGEGT. J gave up 8 bases and V 7 bases, and 11 bases lay outside the gene matches. The CDR3 totals 15 residues. The CDR3 region is CASTILGLAGDEQFF. The DNA for the CDR3 is TGTGCCAGCACCATCCTCGGGCTAGCGGGAGATGAGCAGTTCTTC.

This clonotype was recorded a few times. The rearrangement uses TRBV9 and TRBJ2-1; D is undetermined. The germline V and J ends were trimmed by 1 base and 2 bases, with 4 bases remaining between them. Germline V gene lookup returns CDR1 SGDLS and CDR2 YYNGEE. The CDR3 runs 13 residues. CDR3 residues: CASSVTTYNEQFF. Here the CDR3 DNA reads TGTGCCAGCAGCGTAACAACCTACAATGAGCAGTTCTTC.

Regarding this clonotype: This may be a read error, as it is one base from a much larger clone. The rearrangement uses TRBV20-1 and TRBJ1-5, with 9 bases identical to TRBD1. In germline, CDR1 is DFQATT, CDR2 SNEGSKA (reference sequence). The CDR3 extends over 15 amino acids. The CDR3 protein is CSARPGQGRNQPHHF. CDR3 nucleotides: TGCAGTGCTAGACCGGGACAGGGACGTAATCAGCCCCACCATTTT.

The table lists this clonotype with many counts. The chain carries TRBV4-2 and TRBJ2-7; either TRBD1 or TRBD2 may fit D (6 bases each). The CDR3 runs 16 residues. Trimming pared 1 base from V and 2 bases from J, leaving 15 bases between. Looked up from germline, CDR1 is LGHNA and CDR2 is YNFKEQ. This chain's CDR3 is CASSQAGYGGTYEQYF. For the CDR3, the DNA is TGTGCCAGCAGCCAAGCAGGCTACGGGGGCACCTACGAGCAGTACTTC.

This clonotype turned up a few times. The chain has TRBV20-1 and TRBJ1-1, with unresolved D. V lost 2 bases, J lost 10 bases, and 11 bases lay in between. The CDR3 totals 11 residues. Looked up from germline, CDR1 is DFQATT and CDR2 is SNEGSKA (reference sequence). In DNA form, the CDR3 reads TGCAGTGCTAGAAGGTCACGAGGAGCTTTCTTT. This codes for CSARRSRGAFF.

The chain links TRBV20-1 to TRBJ2-5, with D maybe TRBD2 (6 bases). The V gene lost 1 base and the J gene lost 3 bases, with 9 bases spanning the gap. Germline-derived CDR1 and CDR2 are DFQATT and SNEGSKA (reference sequence). CDR3 length: 13 residues. The CDR3 region is CSARGVAEETQYF. The CDR3 DNA reads TGCAGTGCTAGAGGTGTAGCGGAAGAGACCCAGTACTTC.

This clonotype came up a few times. The chain joins TRBV20-1 to TRBJ2-7, with unresolved D. V was trimmed by 6 bases and J by 2 bases, leaving 14 bases between them. CDR1 is DFQATT and CDR2 is SNEGSKA in the germline V gene (reference sequence). The CDR3 is 13 residues long. As DNA, the CDR3 is TGCAGTGCCCGAGGACGACACGCCTACGAGCAGTACTTC. It specifies CSARGRHAYEQYF.

V is TRBV3-1 and J is TRBJ1-2; no definite D call. In germline, CDR1 is LGHDT, CDR2 YNNKEL (reference sequence). CDR3 length: 13 amino acids. Trimming removed 0 bases at V and 11 bases at J, with 13 bases between. This chain's CDR3 is CASSQDAGLLYTF. The CDR3 DNA is TGTGCCAGCAGCCAAGATGCTGGGCTTCTGTACACCTTC.

There are a few counts of this clonotype. The chain links TRBV15 to TRBJ2-7; 9 positions match TRBD1. In germline, CDR1 is LNHNV, CDR2 YYDKDF (reference sequence). The CDR3 consists of 16 residues. The V gene end was trimmed by 8 bases and the J gene end by 2 bases; junction bases not matched to a gene: 13. The CDR3 region has the DNA TGTGCCACCGCGACGCCAGGGACAGGGTCGACCTACGAGCAGTACTTC. Translated, it gives CATATPGTGSTYEQYF.

The sample holds a few counts of this clonotype. The chain has TRBV5-1 and TRBJ2-7; TRBD2 might be the D (6 bases). The CDR3 covers 14 residues. The germline gives CDR1 SGHRS, CDR2 YFSETQ. Trimming removed 6 bases at V and 3 bases at J, with 16 bases between. The CDR3 loop is CASTSGLNIYEQYF. Here the CDR3 DNA reads TGCGCCAGCACCTCGGGACTGAATATCTACGAGCAGTACTTC.

This clonotype has only a few counts. V gene TRBV24-1 combines with J gene TRBJ2-1; D may be TRBD1 (7 bases). V lost 1 base, J lost 5 bases, and 17 bases lay in between. The germline CDR1 and CDR2 sequences are KGHDR and SFDVKD. The CDR3 is made up of 17 amino acids. The CDR3 is CATSDLGGTATNNEQFF. The CDR3 bases are TGTGCCACCAGTGATTTAGGAGGGACAGCTACAAACAATGAGCAGTTCTTC.

The sample holds a few counts of this clonotype. Relative to the germline gene, one junction end is altered; a read error may explain this. This CDR3 is CASSLGRANEKLFF. DNA of the CDR3: TGCGCCAGCAGCTTGGGAAGGGCTAACGAAAAACTGTTTTTT. This chain links TRBV5-1 with TRBJ1-4, with unresolved D. CDR1 and CDR2 (germline): SGHRS, YFSETQ. CDR3 length: 14 amino acids. Supplemented by reference TRBV5-1 and TRBJ1-4, the full variable domain reads KAGVTQTPRYLIKTRGQQVTLSCSPISGHRSVSWYQQTPGQGLQFLFEYFSETQRNKGNFPGRFSGRQFSNSRSEMNVSTLELGDSALYLCASSLGRANEKLFFGSGTQLSVL.

The V and J genes are TRBV12-5 and TRBJ2-7; D uncertain. Germline CDR1 is LGHNT and CDR2 is FRNRAP. The CDR3 runs to 12 residues. V gave up 6 bases and J gave up 0 bases, with 6 bases separating them. CDR3 nucleotide sequence: TGTGCTAGTGGGTGGGACTCCTACGAGCAGTACTTC. It specifies CASGWDSYEQYF.

The rearrangement links TRBV7-9 to TRBJ2-1; D may match TRBD1 or TRBD2 (5 bases each). Germline CDR1 and CDR2: SEHNR and FQNEAQ (reference sequence). V shed 10 bases and J shed 4 bases, with 17 bases lying between them. The CDR3 covers 14 residues. CDR3: CAIYLGATYNEQFF. The CDR3 DNA reads TGTGCCATCTACCTCGGGGCGACTTACAATGAGCAGTTCTTC.

The chain combines TRBV7-2 with TRBJ1-2; possible D gene TRBD1, 6 bases. V lost 5 bases to trimming and J lost 6 bases, with 19 bases between them. This CDR3 comprises 15 residues. Germline CDR1 and CDR2: SGHTA and FQGNSA. CDR3 protein: CASSKGGAAGDGYTF. For the CDR3, the DNA is TGTGCCAGCAGCAAAGGGGGGGCTGCGGGGGATGGCTACACCTTC.

This clonotype was counted between two and nine times. The chain has TRBV6-2 or TRBV6-3 and TRBJ2-7, with 8 nucleotides matching TRBD2. Germline CDR1 is MNHEY and CDR2 is SVGEGT. V dropped 8 bases and J dropped 3; count of bases not matched to a gene: 6. The CDR3 has 13 amino acids. The CDR3 reads CASVASGRYEQYF. CDR3 DNA sequence: TGTGCCAGCGTGGCTAGCGGGCGCTACGAGCAGTACTTC.

The chain links TRBV7-9 to TRBJ2-7; 8 bases are a match to TRBD2. Germline V gene lookup returns CDR1 SEHNR and CDR2 FQNEAQ (reference sequence). The CDR3 has 12 amino acids. The CDR3 sequence: CSSRGGSYEQYF. The CDR3 DNA sequence: TGTTCCTCCCGCGGGGGGTCCTACGAGCAGTACTTC.

The chain recombines TRBV6-1 with TRBJ2-3, with 9 nucleotides matching TRBD2. Germline V gene data show CDR1 as MNHNS and CDR2 as SASEGT. The junction had 5 bases not matched to a gene; V was cut back by 4 bases and J by 6 bases. CDR3 length equals 14 residues. CDR3 DNA sequence: TGTGCCAGCAGTGCCGGGACTAGCATGGATACGCAGTATTTT. The encoded protein is CASSAGTSMDTQYF.

This clonotype was seen more than once but under ten times. The chain is built from TRBV12-3 or TRBV12-4 and TRBJ2-1, with 9 bases aligning to TRBD1. There are 15 residues in the CDR3. J gave up 5 bases and V 3 bases, and 5 bases lay outside the gene matches. This CDR3 reads CASSFRQGVNNEQFF. As DNA, the CDR3 is TGTGCCAGCAGTTTTCGACAGGGGGTGAACAATGAGCAGTTCTTC.

The V call is TRBV10-1, the J call TRBJ2-1; D possibly uses TRBD1 or TRBD2 (5 bases each). V shed 0 bases and J shed 10 bases, with 10 bases lying between them. This CDR3 region has 13 residues. Looked up from germline, CDR1 is WNHNN and CDR2 is SYGVQD (reference sequence). CDR3: CASSESRGLEQFF. In DNA form, the CDR3 reads TGCGCCAGCAGTGAGTCGAGGGGTCTCGAGCAGTTCTTC.

The table lists this clonotype with many counts. The chain carries TRBV5-1 and TRBJ1-1; D gene unclear. Trimming pared 6 bases from V and 0 bases from J, leaving 9 bases between. Germline CDR1 and CDR2: SGHRS and YFSETQ. This CDR3 has 13 amino acids. The CDR3 sequence: CASMESMNTEAFF. The CDR3 bases are TGCGCCAGCATGGAATCCATGAACACTGAAGCTTTCTTT.

V is TRBV20-1 and J is TRBJ2-1, with D possibly being TRBD1 or TRBD2 (7 bases each). Germline V gene data show CDR1 as DFQATT and CDR2 as SNEGSKA (reference sequence). V was shortened by 4 bases and J by 3 bases, with 16 bases between the two germline ends. The CDR3 consists of 15 residues. CDR3: CSAILQGGIYNEQFF. Here the CDR3 DNA reads TGCAGTGCTATTCTTCAGGGGGGGATCTACAATGAGCAGTTCTTC.

This chain links TRBV20-1 with TRBJ1-1; D not certain. The CDR3 covers 12 residues. V was shortened by 4 bases and J by 10 bases, with 16 bases between the two germline ends. Per germline, CDR1 DFQATT and CDR2 SNEGSKA (reference sequence). The chain's CDR3 is CSANSWGSLAFF. Written as DNA, the CDR3 is TGCAGTGCTAACAGTTGGGGTTCTTTAGCTTTCTTT.

The table lists this clonotype with a few counts. The chain recombines TRBV7-2 with TRBJ1-2; 9 bases agree with TRBD1. The CDR3 runs 13 residues. Per germline, CDR1 SGHTA and CDR2 FQGNSA. The junction had 7 bases not matched to a gene; V was cut back by 6 bases and J by 8 bases. The CDR3 protein is CASRAGQGEGYTF. The DNA for the CDR3 is TGTGCCAGCAGAGCGGGACAGGGTGAGGGCTACACCTTC.

The V call is TRBV4-3, the J call TRBJ2-4; 9 bases agree with TRBD2. The V gene end was trimmed by 0 bases and the J gene end by 8 bases; junction bases not matched to a gene: 8. Germline lookup yields CDR1 LGHNA and CDR2 YSLEER. The CDR3 covers 16 residues. The CDR3 bases are TGCGCCAGCAGCCAAGATCTCGGAGCGGGAGGACACATTCAGTACTTC. Translated: CASSQDLGAGGHIQYF.

This clonotype showed up many times. The CDR3 DNA reads as TGCAGTGCTGTAAGGACGGTCAGCACAGATACGCAGTATTTT. Translated, it gives CSAVRTVSTDTQYF. J is TRBJ2-3 and V is TRBV20-1; D gene unclear. The germline gives CDR1 DFQATT, CDR2 SNEGSKA (reference sequence). The length of the CDR3 is 14 residues. Between the trimmed V and J ends, which lost 5 bases and 0 bases, there was a span of 12 bases.